This T cell receptor (beta chain) comes out of a study of kidney transplant recipient with SARS-CoV-2 infection. This clonotype has ten or more counts. Using its own MiXCR run on the reads, TCRdb lists one record per CDR3 protein. The sample has under 250,000 distinct CDR3 sequences, less than 35% seen once. The CDR3 has 15 residues. The germline CDR1 and CDR2 sequences are SGDLS and YYNGEE. The V and J ends lost 7 bases and 3 bases, in that order; junction bases with no gene match: 9. The receptor was derived from a male patient between 25 and 40 years old who had COVID-19 and was a kidney transplant recipient. The graft donor may be the source of some T cells. The material sequenced was a blood sample, taken at baseline and between days 110 and 120 from a kidney transplant recipient. The genes are TRBV9 and TRBJ2-5, with 10 positions matching TRBD1. CDR3 protein: CASATWDRGEETQYF. CDR3 nucleotides: TGTGCCAGCGCAACGTGGGACAGGGGCGAAGAGACCCAGTACTTC.